Following are 12 T cell receptor beta chains from one sample sequenced in a study of human T cells and chemical hapten exposure. TCRdb analysed the RACE reads with MiXCR anew, one entry per CDR3 protein. Among about 120,000 distinct CDR3 sequences listed, 13% were seen once. Noted time point: pre-sensitization, week 0. The sample's treatment: therapeutic diphenylcyclopropenone sensitization with weekly scalp DPC. Sample: whole blood, taken in connection with sensitization to the hapten diphenylcyclopropenone (DPC). Receptors were obtained from a woman aged 18-29 years with alopecia areata. Some clones in this sample may be carry-over from other donors' samples.

The chain uses TRBV20-1 and TRBJ2-2; TRBD2 might be the D (7 bases). CDR1 and CDR2 (germline): DFQATT, SNEGSKA (reference sequence). This CDR3 contains 16 residues. The V end was cut by 3 bases, the J end by 4 bases, with 18 bases between. In nucleotides, the CDR3 is TGCAGTGCTAGGGTCCGCGGCGGGGGCAGCACCGGGGAGCTGTTTTTT. It encodes CSARVRGGGSTGELFF.

This clonotype has more than one count but fewer than ten. V is TRBV12-3 or TRBV12-4 and J is TRBJ1-3; tentative D call: TRBD1 (5 bases). Trimming shortened V by 0 bases and J by 3 bases, and 9 bases separated the two germline ends. The CDR3 runs to 15 residues. CDR3 sequence (DNA): TGTGCCAGCAGTTTAGCACAGGCCTTTGGAAACACCATATATTTT. This codes for CASSLAQAFGNTIYF.

This clonotype was seen a handful of times. The chain carries TRBV20-1 and TRBJ2-7; tentative D call: TRBD1 (5 bases). V was trimmed by 5 bases and J by 3 bases, leaving 11 bases between them. Germline V CDR1 and CDR2: DFQATT, SNEGSKA (reference sequence). The CDR3 covers 12 residues. CDR3 in amino acids: CSAGKGFYEQYF. DNA for the CDR3: TGCAGTGCTGGCAAGGGGTTCTACGAGCAGTACTTC.

The chain combines TRBV29-1 with TRBJ1-1; a weak D match, TRBD1 (5 bases). Germline V gene data show CDR1 as SQVTM and CDR2 as ANQGSEA. The length of the CDR3 is 15 residues. Trimming cost V 3 bases and J 4 bases, with 18 bases left between them. The CDR3: CSVDLSFLGATEAFF. CDR3 in DNA: TGCAGCGTTGATTTATCTTTTTTAGGGGCCACTGAAGCTTTCTTT.

This chain joins TRBV10-2 and TRBJ1-4; D unresolved. V lost 0 bases, J lost 7 bases, and 9 bases lay in between. Germline loops: CDR1 WSHSY, CDR2 SAAADI. CDR3 length: 14 amino acids. CDR3 DNA: TGCGCCAGCAGTGAGTCGCCATCTTTTGAAAAACTGTTTTTT. This sequence encodes CASSESPSFEKLFF.

This sequence joins TRBV14 and TRBJ1-2; D is perhaps TRBD1 (5 bases). The V end was cut by 3 bases, the J end by 4 bases, with 12 bases between. Germline lookup yields CDR1 SGHDN and CDR2 FVKESK. The CDR3 length is 14 residues. The CDR3 coding sequence is TGTGCCAGCAGCCACCACCCCGGGGGCTATGGCTACACCTTC. It is translated as CASSHHPGGYGYTF.

This clonotype was found a few times. The chain combines TRBV18 with TRBJ2-1; D tentatively reads TRBD1 or TRBD2 (7 bases each). Per germline, CDR1 KGHSH and CDR2 LQKENI. V shed 3 bases and J shed 5 bases, with 14 bases lying between them. This CDR3 has 15 residues. CDR3 sequence reads: CASSPGGTDNNEQFF. The CDR3 coding sequence is TGTGCCAGCTCACCGGGGGGGACAGACAACAATGAGCAGTTCTTC.

A few counts support this clonotype. The gene calls are TRBV7-9 and TRBJ2-3; 10 nucleotides match TRBD2. The V segment lost 0 bases and the J segment 7 bases; nucleotides outside the gene matches: 10. The CDR3 runs to 17 residues. Germline values: CDR1 SEHNR, CDR2 FQNEAQ (reference sequence). CDR3 nucleotide sequence: TGTGCCAGCAGCTTAGCGGCTAGCGGGGGCCCGGGGTATACGCAGTATTTT. It codes for CASSLAASGGPGYTQYF. The complete variable domain, with remaining parts taken from reference TRBV7-9 and TRBJ2-3, reads DTGVSQNPRHKITKRGQNVTFRCDPISEHNRLYWYRQTLGQGPEFLTYFQNEAQLEKSRLLSDRFSAERPKGSFSTLEIQRTEQGDSAMYLCASSLAASGGPGYTQYFGPGTRLTVL.

This clonotype has a handful of counts. This chain connects TRBV19 to TRBJ2-7; no reliable D call. The ends were cut back, 3 bases at V and 3 bases at J, with 9 bases in the middle. This CDR3 has 13 amino acids. CDR1 LNHDA and CDR2 SQIVND come from the germline V gene (reference sequence). The DNA for the CDR3 is TGTGCCAGTAGTATCAACACTCTCTACGAGCAGTACTTC. Protein sequence: CASSINTLYEQYF.

There are many counts of this clonotype. The gene calls are TRBV12-3 or TRBV12-4 and TRBJ2-5; D uncertain. This CDR3 contains 15 residues. V dropped 3 bases and J dropped 0 bases, with 11 bases sitting between them. The CDR3 DNA is TGTGCCAGCAGTTTTACCCAAGTAGACCAAGAGACCCAGTACTTC. It is translated as CASSFTQVDQETQYF.

V is TRBV7-2 and J is TRBJ1-1; 7 bases fit TRBD1. V dropped 5 bases and J dropped 8; count of bases not matched to a gene: 11. Per the germline V gene, CDR1 is SGHTA and CDR2 is FQGNSA. The CDR3 runs 14 residues. The CDR3 DNA sequence: TGTGCCAGCAGCCCCCCCCGACAGGGCAGGGAAGCTTTCTTT. This codes for CASSPPRQGREAFF. Full variable domain (remainder filled in from reference TRBV7-2 and TRBJ1-1): GAGVSQSPSNKVTEKGKDVELRCDPISGHTALYWYRQSLGQGLEFLIYFQGNSAPDKSGLPSDRFSAERTGGSVSTLTIQRTQQEDSAVYLCASSPPRQGREAFFGQGTRLTVV.

The chain recombines TRBV29-1 with TRBJ1-1, with 8 bases matching TRBD1. Germline V gene data show CDR1 as SQVTM and CDR2 as ANQGSEA. The CDR3 length is 14 residues. The trim removed 7 bases at V and 0 bases at J, leaving 7 bases unmatched. The CDR3 nucleotides read TGCAGCGGCTGGACAGGGTTCATGAACACTGAAGCTTTCTTT. This translates into CSGWTGFMNTEAFF.